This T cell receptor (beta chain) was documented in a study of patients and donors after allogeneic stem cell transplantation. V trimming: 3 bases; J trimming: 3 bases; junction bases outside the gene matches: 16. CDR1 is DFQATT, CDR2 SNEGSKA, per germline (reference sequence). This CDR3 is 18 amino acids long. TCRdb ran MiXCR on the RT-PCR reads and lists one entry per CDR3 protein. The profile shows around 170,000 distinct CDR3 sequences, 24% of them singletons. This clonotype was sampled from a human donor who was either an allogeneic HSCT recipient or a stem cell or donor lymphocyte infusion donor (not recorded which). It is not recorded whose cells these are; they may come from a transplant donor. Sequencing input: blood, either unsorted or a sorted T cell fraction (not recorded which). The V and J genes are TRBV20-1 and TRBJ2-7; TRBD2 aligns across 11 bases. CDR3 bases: TGCAGTGCTAGCCAATTCCGGCCAACTAGCGGGAGTTTCTACGAGCAGTACTTC. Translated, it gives CSASQFRPTSGSFYEQYF.